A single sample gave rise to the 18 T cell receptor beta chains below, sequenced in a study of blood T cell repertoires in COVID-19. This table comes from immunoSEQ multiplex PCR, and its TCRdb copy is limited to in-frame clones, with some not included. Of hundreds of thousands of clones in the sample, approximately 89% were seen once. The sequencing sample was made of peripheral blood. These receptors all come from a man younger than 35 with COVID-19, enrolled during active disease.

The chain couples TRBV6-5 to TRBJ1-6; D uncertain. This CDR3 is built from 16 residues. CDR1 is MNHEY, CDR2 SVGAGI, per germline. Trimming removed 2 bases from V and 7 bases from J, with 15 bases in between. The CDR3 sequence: CASSYRGAFSNSPLHF. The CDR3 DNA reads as TGTGCCAGCAGTTACCGGGGTGCCTTTTCCAATTCACCCCTCCACTTT.

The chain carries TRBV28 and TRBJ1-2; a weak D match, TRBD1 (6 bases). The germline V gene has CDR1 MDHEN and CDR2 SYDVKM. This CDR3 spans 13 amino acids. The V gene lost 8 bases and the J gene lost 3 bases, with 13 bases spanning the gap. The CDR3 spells CASRRPGDYGYTF. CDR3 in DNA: TGTGCCAGCCGAAGACCAGGGGACTATGGCTACACCTTC.

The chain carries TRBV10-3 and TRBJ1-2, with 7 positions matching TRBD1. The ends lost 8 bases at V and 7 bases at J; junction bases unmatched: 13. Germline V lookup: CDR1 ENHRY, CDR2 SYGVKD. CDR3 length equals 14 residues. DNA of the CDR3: TGTGCCATCTTCCAGACAGGGTTTGTTGGTGGCTACACCTTC. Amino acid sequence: CAIFQTGFVGGYTF.

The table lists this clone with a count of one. The CDR3 DNA is TGTGCCAGCAGCTCCTTAGTTCGGACCGGGGAGCTGTTTTTT. Its translation: CASSSLVRTGELFF. The rearrangement links TRBV7-2 to TRBJ2-2, with unresolved D. V was shortened by 4 bases and J by 5 bases, with 11 bases between the two germline ends. Germline loops: CDR1 SGHTA, CDR2 FQGNSA. The CDR3 consists of 14 residues. Together with reference TRBV7-2 and TRBJ2-2, the CDR3 gives the full variable domain: GAGVSQSPSNKVTEKGKDVELRCDPISGHTALYWYRQSLGQGLEFLIYFQGNSAPDKSGLPSDRFSAERTGGSVSTLTIQRTQQEDSAVYLCASSSLVRTGELFFGEGSRLTVL.

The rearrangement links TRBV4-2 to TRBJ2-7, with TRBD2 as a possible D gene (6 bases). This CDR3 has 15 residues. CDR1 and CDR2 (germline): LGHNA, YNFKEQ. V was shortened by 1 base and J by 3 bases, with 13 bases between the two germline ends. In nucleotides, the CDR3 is TGTGCCAGCAGCCAAGTTATCGGGAGTGGCTACGAGCAGTACTTC. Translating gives CASSQVIGSGYEQYF.

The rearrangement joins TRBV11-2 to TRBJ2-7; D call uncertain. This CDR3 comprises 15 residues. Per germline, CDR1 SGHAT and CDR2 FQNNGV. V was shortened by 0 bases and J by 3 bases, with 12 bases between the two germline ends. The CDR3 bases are TGTGCCAGCAGCTTAGAAAGACTCGGCAGCTACGAGCAGTACTTC. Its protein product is CASSLERLGSYEQYF.

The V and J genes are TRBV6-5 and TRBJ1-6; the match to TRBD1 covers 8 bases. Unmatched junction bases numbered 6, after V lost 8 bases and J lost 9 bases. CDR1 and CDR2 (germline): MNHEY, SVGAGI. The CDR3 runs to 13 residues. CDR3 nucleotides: TGTGCCAGCCGACAGGGGCAGGGTTCACCCCTCCACTTT. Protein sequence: CASRQGQGSPLHF.

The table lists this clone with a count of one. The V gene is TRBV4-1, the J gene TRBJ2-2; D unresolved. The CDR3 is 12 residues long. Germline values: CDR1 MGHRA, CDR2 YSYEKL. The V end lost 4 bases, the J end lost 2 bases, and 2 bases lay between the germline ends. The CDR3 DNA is TGCGCCAGCAGCCTAAACACCGGGGAGCTGTTTTTT. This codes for CASSLNTGELFF.

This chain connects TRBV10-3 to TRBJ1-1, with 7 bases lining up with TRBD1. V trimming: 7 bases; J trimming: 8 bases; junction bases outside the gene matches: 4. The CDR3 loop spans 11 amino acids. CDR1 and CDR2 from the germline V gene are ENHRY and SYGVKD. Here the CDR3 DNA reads TGTGCCATCAAGAGGGACAGCGAAGCTTTCTTT. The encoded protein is CAIKRDSEAFF.

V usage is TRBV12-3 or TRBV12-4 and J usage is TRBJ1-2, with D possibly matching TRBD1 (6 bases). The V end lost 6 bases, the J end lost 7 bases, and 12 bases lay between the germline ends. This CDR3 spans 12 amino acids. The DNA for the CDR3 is TGTGCCAGCAGAAGGGGGTTAAGTGGCTACACCTTC. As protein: CASRRGLSGYTF.

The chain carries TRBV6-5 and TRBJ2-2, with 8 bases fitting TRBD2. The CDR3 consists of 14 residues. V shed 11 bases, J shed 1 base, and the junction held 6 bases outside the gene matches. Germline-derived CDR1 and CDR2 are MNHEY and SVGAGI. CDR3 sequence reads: CAAGAGGNTGELFF. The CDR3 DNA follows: TGTGCCGCGGGGGCGGGAGGGAACACCGGGGAGCTGTTTTTT.

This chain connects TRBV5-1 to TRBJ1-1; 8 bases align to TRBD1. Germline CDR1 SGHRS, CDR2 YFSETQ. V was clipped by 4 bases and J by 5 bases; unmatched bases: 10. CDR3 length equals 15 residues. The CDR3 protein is CASSPDQGAGTEAFF. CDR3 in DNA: TGCGCCAGCAGCCCAGATCAGGGGGCAGGAACTGAAGCTTTCTTT.

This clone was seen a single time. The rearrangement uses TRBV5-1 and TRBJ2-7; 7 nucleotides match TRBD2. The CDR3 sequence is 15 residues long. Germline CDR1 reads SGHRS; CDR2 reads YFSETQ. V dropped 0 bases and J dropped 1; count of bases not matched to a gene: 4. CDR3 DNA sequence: TGCGCCAGCAGCTTGGGCGACGGGAGGTCCTACGAGCAGTACTTC. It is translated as CASSLGDGRSYEQYF. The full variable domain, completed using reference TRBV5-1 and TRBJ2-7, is KAGVTQTPRYLIKTRGQQVTLSCSPISGHRSVSWYQQTPGQGLQFLFEYFSETQRNKGNFPGRFSGRQFSNSRSEMNVSTLELGDSALYLCASSLGDGRSYEQYFGPGTRLTVT.

CDR3 bases: TGTGCCAGCTCACCAGACGGACCACACCGGGGAAAACTGTTTTTT. It translates to CASSPDGPHRGKLFF. The chain has TRBV18 and TRBJ1-4; D is uncertain. Trimming left V 2 bases short and J 10 bases short, with 17 bases between. The CDR3 has 15 residues. Looked up from germline, CDR1 is KGHSH and CDR2 is LQKENI.

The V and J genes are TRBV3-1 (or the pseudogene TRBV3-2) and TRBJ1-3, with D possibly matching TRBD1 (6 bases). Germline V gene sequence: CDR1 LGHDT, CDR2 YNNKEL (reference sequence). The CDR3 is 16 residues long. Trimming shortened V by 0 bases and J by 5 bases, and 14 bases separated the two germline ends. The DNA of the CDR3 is TGTGCCAGCAGCCAAGAACTGGGGGCCGGGAGAAACACCATATATTTT. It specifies CASSQELGAGRNTIYF.

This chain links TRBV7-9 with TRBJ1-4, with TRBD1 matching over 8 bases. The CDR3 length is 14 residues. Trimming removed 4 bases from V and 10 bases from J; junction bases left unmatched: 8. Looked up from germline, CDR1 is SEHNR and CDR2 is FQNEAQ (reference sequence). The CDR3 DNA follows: TGTGCCAGCAGCTCGGACAGGGAGAGGGTAAAACTGTTTTTT. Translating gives CASSSDRERVKLFF.

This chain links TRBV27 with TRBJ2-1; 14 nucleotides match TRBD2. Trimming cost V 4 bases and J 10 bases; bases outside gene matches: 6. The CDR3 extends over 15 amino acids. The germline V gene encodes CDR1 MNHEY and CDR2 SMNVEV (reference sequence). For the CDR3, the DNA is TGTGCCAGCAGTTACGGACTAGCGGGGGGTGTCGAGCAGTTCTTC. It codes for CASSYGLAGGVEQFF.

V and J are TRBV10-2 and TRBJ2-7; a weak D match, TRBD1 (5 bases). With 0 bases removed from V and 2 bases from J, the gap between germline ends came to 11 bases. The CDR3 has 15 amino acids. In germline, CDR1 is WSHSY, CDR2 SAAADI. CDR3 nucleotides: TGCGCCAGCAGTGAGTCAAGCCAGGGTCCCTACGAGCAGTACTTC. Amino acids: CASSESSQGPYEQYF.